Presented here are 20 T cell receptor beta chains from one specimen sequenced in a study of blood T cell repertoires in COVID-19. Produced via immunoSEQ multiplex PCR; TCRdb's table is partial and in-frame only. The sample consists of tens of thousands of clones, 75% to 90% of them appearing once. The sequencing sample was made of peripheral blood. The receptors derive from a human donor with acute or convalescent COVID-19. The donor label of this sample is uncertain.

The chain couples TRBV9 to TRBJ2-7; a possible D gene is TRBD2 (7 bases). Germline lookup yields CDR1 SGDLS and CDR2 YYNGEE. Trimming left V 0 bases short and J 3 bases short, with 13 bases between. The CDR3 is made up of 15 amino acids. The CDR3 protein is CASSVGGGSLYEQYF. CDR3 sequence (DNA): TGTGCCAGCAGCGTAGGGGGGGGCTCCCTCTACGAGCAGTACTTC. The full variable domain, completed using reference TRBV9 and TRBJ2-7, is DSGVTQTPKHLITATGQRVTLRCSPRSGDLSVYWYQQSLDQGLQFLIQYYNGEERAKGNILERFSAQQFPDLHSELNLSSLELGDSALYFCASSVGGGSLYEQYFGPGTRLTVT.

This clone has a handful of counts. J is TRBJ1-5 and V is TRBV6-4; the D is unclear. This CDR3 comprises 13 residues. V lost 2 bases, J lost 11 bases, and 13 bases lay in between. Germline V gene lookup returns CDR1 MRHNA and CDR2 SNTAGT. The CDR3, as DNA: TGTGCCAGCAGTGACGATTTCGGTGGTGCCCAGCATTTT. It yields the protein CASSDDFGGAQHF.

V gene TRBV19 combines with J gene TRBJ2-7, with 10 bases aligning to TRBD2. V shed 2 bases and J 3 bases; nucleotides not matched to a gene: 10. This CDR3 comprises 17 residues. Germline CDR1 and CDR2: LNHDA and SQIVND (reference sequence). CDR3 sequence reads: CASSILAGAPTLYEQYF. CDR3 nucleotide sequence: TGTGCCAGTAGTATACTAGCGGGAGCCCCTACCCTCTACGAGCAGTACTTC.

The J gene is TRBJ2-3, the V gene TRBV7-6, with 11 bases lining up with TRBD2. The CDR3 loop spans 17 amino acids. Per the germline V gene, CDR1 is SGHVS and CDR2 is FNYEAQ. V was clipped by 3 bases and J by 1 base; unmatched bases: 6. This chain's CDR3 is CASSFGGLAEGTDTQYF. The CDR3 DNA reads as TGTGCCAGCAGCTTTGGGGGACTAGCGGAGGGCACAGATACGCAGTATTTT.

J is TRBJ2-1 and V is TRBV11-3; possible D gene TRBD2, 5 bases. CDR3 length: 15 amino acids. V lost 3 bases and J 0 bases, leaving 9 bases between the germline ends. Germline values: CDR1 SGHNT, CDR2 YENEEA. The CDR3 nucleotides read TGTGCCAGCAGCTTTGGTGGGAGCTCCTACAATGAGCAGTTCTTC. Residues: CASSFGGSSYNEQFF.

CDR3 sequence (DNA): TGTGCCAGCAGTGAAAGACAGAAATCAGATACGCAGTATTTT. Translated: CASSERQKSDTQYF. J is TRBJ2-3 and V is TRBV2; D is perhaps TRBD1 (5 bases). Germline V CDR1 and CDR2: SNHLY, FYNNEI. The CDR3 loop spans 14 amino acids. Trimming took off 2 bases at V and 4 bases at J, with 10 bases between the two ends.

The chain links TRBV25-1 to TRBJ2-1; possible D gene TRBD2, 6 bases. With 7 bases removed from V and 6 bases from J, the gap between germline ends came to 10 bases. The CDR3 extends over 12 amino acids. CDR1 is MGHDK and CDR2 is SYGVNS in the germline V gene. The CDR3 region is CASTHGSNEQFF. Here the CDR3 DNA reads TGTGCCAGCACTCACGGGAGCAATGAGCAGTTCTTC.

V usage is TRBV10-3 and J usage is TRBJ2-1, with 7 bases lining up with TRBD2. Germline V gene lookup returns CDR1 ENHRY and CDR2 SYGVKD. V was pared by 7 bases and J by 3 bases, with 12 bases of the junction left unmatched. The CDR3 has 16 amino acids. CDR3 loop: CAINPGGGSLYNEQFF. DNA for the CDR3: TGTGCCATCAATCCCGGCGGGGGATCCCTCTACAATGAGCAGTTCTTC.

V is TRBV18 and J is TRBJ1-3; D is perhaps TRBD1 (6 bases). The CDR3 loop spans 14 amino acids. CDR1 and CDR2 (germline): KGHSH, LQKENI. The ends were cut back, 5 bases at V and 2 bases at J, with 10 bases in the middle. CDR3 sequence reads: CASSIQGTGNTIYF. The CDR3 nucleotides are TGTGCCAGCTCAATACAGGGTACTGGAAACACCATATATTTT.

The chain joins TRBV10-3 to TRBJ2-3, with TRBD2 identical over 8 bases. Germline trimming cut 1 base from V and 2 bases from J; bases unmatched to any gene: 5. The length of the CDR3 is 16 residues. The germline gives CDR1 ENHRY, CDR2 SYGVKD. CDR3 sequence (DNA): TGTGCCATCAGTGAGTTGGCTAGCGGGTTCACAGATACGCAGTATTTT. This sequence encodes CAISELASGFTDTQYF.

This rearrangement joins TRBV30 to TRBJ1-1; D is perhaps TRBD1 (6 bases). Per germline, CDR1 GTSNPN and CDR2 SVGIG (reference sequence). V lost 4 bases and J lost 0, with 12 bases in between. The CDR3 has 14 amino acids. The DNA of the CDR3 is TGTGCCTGGAATCTTGGACAGTTGAACACTGAAGCTTTCTTT. Protein product: CAWNLGQLNTEAFF.

This chain's CDR3 is CASTGQGRTGNTIYF. The CDR3 DNA is TGTGCCTCAACCGGACAGGGGAGGACTGGAAACACCATATATTTT. The chain is built from TRBV30 and TRBJ1-3; 9 positions match TRBD1. V was pared by 7 bases and J by 2 bases, with 9 bases of the junction left unmatched. The CDR3 extends over 15 amino acids. CDR1 and CDR2 from the germline V gene are GTSNPN and SVGIG (reference sequence).

CDR3 residues: CATSDPAAGQGANEQYF. CDR3 nucleotides: TGTGCCACCAGTGACCCTGCCGCGGGACAGGGGGCGAACGAGCAGTACTTC. The V call is TRBV24-1, the J call TRBJ2-7, with TRBD1 matching over 12 bases. The CDR3 loop spans 17 amino acids. CDR1 KGHDR and CDR2 SFDVKD come from the germline V gene. The trim removed 4 bases at V and 5 bases at J, leaving 11 bases unmatched.

As DNA, the CDR3 is TGCGCCAGCAGCCGACAGGGACCTACCTACGAGCAGTACTTC. Protein product: CASSRQGPTYEQYF. The chain uses TRBV5-1 and TRBJ2-7; 7 bases agree with TRBD1. V shed 4 bases, J shed 2 bases, and the junction held 6 bases outside the gene matches. The CDR3 spans 14 residues. CDR1 is SGHRS, CDR2 YFSETQ, per germline.

The rearrangement joins TRBV5-1 to TRBJ2-3, with D possibly matching TRBD1 (5 bases). Deletions cut 4 bases from V and 1 base from J, with 25 bases between. This CDR3 is built from 19 residues. Germline V gives CDR1 SGHRS, CDR2 YFSETQ. The CDR3 DNA sequence: TGCGCCAGCAGCCTTGTTACAGGCCCCCTACATGAACGCACAGATACGCAGTATTTT. Translation: CASSLVTGPLHERTDTQYF.

The CDR3 coding sequence is TGTGCCAGCAGTGCCTATAAATCCGGGACTAGCGGCGCATACCTAGATACGCAGTATTTT. Amino acids: CASSAYKSGTSGAYLDTQYF. The genes are TRBV6-1 and TRBJ2-3, with 11 nucleotides matching TRBD2. Germline V gives CDR1 MNHNS, CDR2 SASEGT. The length of the CDR3 is 20 residues. With 4 bases clipped from V and 5 bases from J, the junction kept 20 bases outside the gene matches.

The chain couples TRBV18 to TRBJ1-1; possibly TRBD1 for D (6 bases). V was pared by 1 base and J by 2 bases, with 8 bases between. The CDR3 runs to 14 residues. CDR1 is KGHSH, CDR2 LQKENI, per germline. The CDR3 reads CASSPRQDNTEAFF. The CDR3 DNA sequence: TGTGCCAGCTCACCACGACAGGACAACACTGAAGCTTTCTTT. The complete variable domain, with remaining parts taken from reference TRBV18 and TRBJ1-1, reads NAGVMQNPRHLVRRRGQEARLRCSPMKGHSHVYWYRQLPEEGLKFMVYLQKENIIDESGMPKERFSAEFPKEGPSILRIQQVVRGDSAAYFCASSPRQDNTEAFFGQGTRLTVV.

The J gene is TRBJ2-2, the V gene TRBV5-4; 10 bases line up with TRBD2. Germline V gene sequence: CDR1 SGHNT, CDR2 YYREEE (reference sequence). The CDR3 length is 16 residues. The V segment lost 0 bases and the J segment 6 bases; nucleotides outside the gene matches: 5. As DNA, the CDR3 is TGTGCCAGCAGCTTGGCCAGCGGGGGGGCCGCCGGGGAGCTGTTTTTT. Translation: CASSLASGGAAGELFF.

The gene calls are TRBV7-8 and TRBJ1-1; D is possibly TRBD1 (5 bases). Germline V gene data show CDR1 as SGHVS and CDR2 as FQNEAQ. The CDR3 has 15 amino acids. The V and J ends lost 7 bases and 4 bases respectively, with 19 bases between them. In DNA, the CDR3 is TGTGCCAGCAACCCCACGGCAGGAGGGGTCACTGAAGCTTTCTTT. As protein: CASNPTAGGVTEAFF.

The chain recombines TRBV9 with TRBJ2-3; the match to TRBD2 covers 7 bases. The V gene's germline CDR1 is SGDLS and CDR2 YYNGEE. J was trimmed by 4 bases and V by 3 bases; bases with no gene match: 20. The CDR3 is 19 residues long. CDR3 sequence (DNA): TGTGCCAGCAGCGCCCGGTCTTGGCAAGGACTAGAGGACGCAGATACGCAGTATTTT. This codes for CASSARSWQGLEDADTQYF.